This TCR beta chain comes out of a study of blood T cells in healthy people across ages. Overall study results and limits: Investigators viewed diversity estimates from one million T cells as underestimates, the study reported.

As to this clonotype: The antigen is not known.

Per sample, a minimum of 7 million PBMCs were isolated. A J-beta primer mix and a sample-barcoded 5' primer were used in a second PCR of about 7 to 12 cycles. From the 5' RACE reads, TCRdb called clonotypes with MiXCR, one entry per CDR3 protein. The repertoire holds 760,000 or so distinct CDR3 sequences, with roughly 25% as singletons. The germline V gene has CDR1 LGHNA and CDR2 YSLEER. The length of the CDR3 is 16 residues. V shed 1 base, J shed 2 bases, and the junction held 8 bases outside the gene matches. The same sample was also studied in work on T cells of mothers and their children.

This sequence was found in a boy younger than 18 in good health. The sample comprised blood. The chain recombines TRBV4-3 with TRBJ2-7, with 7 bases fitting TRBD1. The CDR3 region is CASSQGTAQGTYEQYF. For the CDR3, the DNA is TGCGCCAGCAGCCAAGGTACGGCACAGGGGACCTACGAGCAGTACTTC.